One sample yielded the 32 T cell receptor beta chains listed below, sequenced in a study of CD8+ T cells in alopecia areata. As to treatment: oral pan-JAK inhibitor, 5-10 mg twice daily. After isolation, RNA underwent reverse transcription to generate cDNA as the sequencing template. Measured with immunoSEQ multiplex PCR; TCRdb has only the in-frame clones, and not every one. The data contain fewer than 250,000 clones, just under 65% of them singletons. The source was CD4+ T cells sorted from blood, collected at approximately week 49, from a patient treated with tofacitinib. Receptors originate from a human donor with alopecia areata.

This clone was recorded a few times. The chain employs TRBV19 and TRBJ1-6; weak D call: TRBD1 (5 bases). Germline CDR1 is LNHDA and CDR2 is SQIVND (reference sequence). CDR3 length: 15 residues. The V gene lost 6 bases and the J gene lost 5 bases, with 14 bases spanning the gap. The CDR3 is CASRIDTRDNSPLHF. DNA for the CDR3: TGTGCCAGTAGGATCGACACCAGGGATAATTCACCCCTCCACTTT.

The chain uses TRBV7-2 and TRBJ2-3; 7 nucleotides align to TRBD2. V lost 5 bases and J lost 0; bases outside the gene matches: 5. CDR1 and CDR2 (germline): SGHTA, FQGNSA. This CDR3 region has 15 residues. This CDR3 is CASSPKRGSTDTQYF. The DNA for the CDR3 is TGTGCCAGCAGCCCCAAGCGGGGAAGCACAGATACGCAGTATTTT. The whole variable domain, remainder taken from reference TRBV7-2 and TRBJ2-3, is GAGVSQSPSNKVTEKGKDVELRCDPISGHTALYWYRQSLGQGLEFLIYFQGNSAPDKSGLPSDRFSAERTGGSVSTLTIQRTQQEDSAVYLCASSPKRGSTDTQYFGPGTRLTVL.

The V and J genes are TRBV29-1 and TRBJ1-1; no clear D. The V end lost 7 bases, the J end lost 6 bases, and 15 bases lay between the germline ends. The CDR3 has 12 residues. Germline V gene lookup returns CDR1 SQVTM and CDR2 ANQGSEA. Here the CDR3 reads CSARAGTAEAFF. The CDR3 nucleotides read TGCAGCGCCCGGGCGGGTACCGCTGAAGCTTTCTTT.

The chain joins TRBV29-1 to TRBJ1-1; 9 bases line up with TRBD1. The trim removed 3 bases at V and 3 bases at J, leaving 11 bases unmatched. Germline CDR1 and CDR2: SQVTM and ANQGSEA. The CDR3 has 16 amino acids. CDR3 sequence: CSVEPSDRGWDTEAFF. The CDR3 nucleotides are TGCAGCGTTGAGCCCTCCGACAGGGGGTGGGACACTGAAGCTTTCTTT.

Note on this clone: A much larger clone differs from this one at a single base, so this may be a read error. The gene calls are TRBV2 and TRBJ1-6, with D unresolved. V was cut by 4 bases and J by 7 bases, with 8 bases left in between. In germline, CDR1 is SNHLY, CDR2 FYNNEI. The CDR3 length is 13 residues. The CDR3 bases are TGTGCCAGCAGTGTCGGGCAGAATTCACCCCTCCACTTT. Protein product: CASSVGQNSPLHF.

In this sample, this clone turned up a few times. The chain has TRBV6-5 and TRBJ2-4; TRBD2 is a possible D gene (6 bases). Germline assignment: CDR1 MNHEY and CDR2 SVGAGI. The CDR3 totals 16 residues. Trimming took off 2 bases at V and 6 bases at J, with 17 bases between the two ends. The CDR3 spells CASSYEGGAELNIQYF. The CDR3 nucleotides read TGTGCCAGCAGTTACGAAGGCGGGGCGGAACTAAACATTCAGTACTTC.

The V gene is TRBV29-1, the J gene TRBJ1-1, with D unclear. CDR3 length equals 14 residues. Germline CDR1 is SQVTM and CDR2 is ANQGSEA. V was trimmed by 3 bases and J by 1 base, leaving 12 bases between them. The CDR3 is CSVEEQLKNTEAFF. The CDR3, as DNA: TGCAGCGTTGAGGAGCAGCTTAAGAACACTGAAGCTTTCTTT.

The rearrangement joins TRBV10-3 to TRBJ2-7; D gene uncertain. Germline V lookup: CDR1 ENHRY, CDR2 SYGVKD. The CDR3 covers 16 residues. Trimming took 0 bases from V and 3 from J, leaving 15 bases between them. DNA of the CDR3: TGTGCCATCAGTGAGTCAGTACATGGATCACTCTACGAGCAGTACTTC. It encodes CAISESVHGSLYEQYF.

This sequence joins TRBV30 and TRBJ1-1; 7 nucleotides line up with TRBD1. V dropped 5 bases and J dropped 5; count of bases not matched to a gene: 5. The CDR3 runs to 12 residues. Germline CDR1 reads GTSNPN; CDR2 reads SVGIG (reference sequence). The CDR3 region is CAWGTVGTEAFF. The CDR3 nucleotides are TGTGCCTGGGGGACAGTCGGTACTGAAGCTTTCTTT.

J is TRBJ2-1 and V is TRBV30; 9 bases align to TRBD2. Trimming cost V 4 bases and J 6 bases; bases outside gene matches: 4. The germline V gene has CDR1 GTSNPN and CDR2 SVGIG (reference sequence). CDR3 length: 13 residues. CDR3 residues: CAWTSGGRNEQFF. The CDR3 DNA sequence: TGTGCCTGGACGAGCGGGGGGCGCAATGAGCAGTTCTTC.

J is TRBJ1-5 and V is TRBV30; D not resolved. Trimming left V 4 bases short and J 1 base short, with 8 bases between. Germline CDR1 GTSNPN, CDR2 SVGIG (reference sequence). The CDR3 is 13 residues long. CDR3 loop: CAWTQDSNQPQHF. In nucleotides, the CDR3 is TGTGCCTGGACCCAGGACAGCAATCAGCCCCAGCATTTT.

This CDR3 reads CASSAQGHLANVLTF. The CDR3 DNA follows: TGTGCCAGCAGCGCTCAGGGACATCTGGCCAACGTCCTGACTTTC. V usage is TRBV9 and J usage is TRBJ2-6; D may be TRBD1 (6 bases). In germline, CDR1 is SGDLS, CDR2 YYNGEE. V dropped 3 bases and J dropped 6 bases, with 13 bases sitting between them. This CDR3 comprises 15 residues.

The rearrangement links TRBV10-2 to TRBJ2-1; possible D gene TRBD2, 5 bases. The CDR3 is 16 amino acids. Germline V gene lookup returns CDR1 WSHSY and CDR2 SAAADI. The germline V and J ends were trimmed by 8 bases and 9 bases, with 26 bases remaining between them. DNA of the CDR3: TGCGCCAGCGACGTAGTGGGTCCTAATAATGCGGGTGAGCAGTTCTTC. Amino acids: CASDVVGPNNAGEQFF.

This clone has only one observation. This sequence joins TRBV5-1 and TRBJ1-6; no reliable D call. This CDR3 is built from 12 residues. Per germline, CDR1 SGHRS and CDR2 YFSETQ. With 2 bases removed from V and 9 bases from J, the gap between germline ends came to 6 bases. The CDR3 protein is CASSFSGSPLHF. CDR3 DNA: TGCGCCAGCAGCTTCAGTGGTTCACCCCTCCACTTT.

The chain couples TRBV10-3 to TRBJ1-4; no definite D call. From germline, CDR1 is ENHRY and CDR2 SYGVKD. CDR3 length: 15 residues. V was shortened by 0 bases and J by 5 bases, with 10 bases between the two germline ends. The CDR3 DNA reads TGTGCCATCAGTGAGTCGGTCACTAACAATGAAAAACTGTTTTTT. Encoded protein: CAISESVTNNEKLFF.

This clone was detected only a few times. This sequence joins TRBV7-3 and TRBJ2-3; D assignment may be TRBD1 or TRBD2 (6 bases each). V lost 2 bases and J lost 4, with 13 bases in between. CDR1 is SGHTA, CDR2 FQGTGA, per germline. The CDR3 has 15 amino acids. The CDR3 DNA sequence: TGTGCCAGCAGCTTACGGGGGCAGGGACCAGATACGCAGTATTTT. Its translation: CASSLRGQGPDTQYF.

This sequence joins TRBV30 and TRBJ2-7; TRBD1 matches at 9 bases. Germline V gene data show CDR1 as GTSNPN and CDR2 as SVGIG (reference sequence). The CDR3 runs 13 residues. The junction had 10 bases not matched to a gene; V was cut back by 7 bases and J by 6 bases. CDR3 coding DNA: TGTGCCTCGACAGGGGGAAATGGGCGCGAGCAGTACTTC. Protein sequence: CASTGGNGREQYF.

This chain joins TRBV4-3 and TRBJ2-7; 7 positions agree with TRBD1. Trimming took 0 bases from V and 1 from J; bases not matched to a gene: 6. From germline, CDR1 is LGHNA and CDR2 YSLEER. The CDR3 has 16 amino acids. CDR3 amino acids: CASSQDRTGISYEQYF. The DNA for the CDR3 is TGCGCCAGCAGCCAAGATAGGACAGGAATTTCCTACGAGCAGTACTTC.

The CDR3, as DNA: TGTGCCAGCAGCTTAATCTCGGATGAGCAGTTCTTC. Encoded protein: CASSLISDEQFF. The chain recombines TRBV7-2 with TRBJ2-1, with no clear D. Trimming took 2 bases from V and 8 from J, leaving 7 bases between them. Looked up from germline, CDR1 is SGHTA and CDR2 is FQGNSA. This CDR3 region has 12 residues.

V and J are TRBV25-1 and TRBJ2-1; D is unresolved. This CDR3 contains 11 residues. The V end lost 7 bases, the J end lost 9 bases, and 10 bases lay between the germline ends. CDR1 is MGHDK and CDR2 is SYGVNS in the germline V gene. The CDR3 DNA follows: TGTGCCAGCACTAGGGTTGGTGAGCAGTTCTTC. It translates to CASTRVGEQFF.

This rearrangement joins TRBV5-1 to TRBJ2-2; weak D call: TRBD2 (6 bases). Germline loops: CDR1 SGHRS, CDR2 YFSETQ. V lost 5 bases and J 0 bases, leaving 11 bases between the germline ends. The CDR3 spans 15 residues. CDR3 DNA: TGCGCCAGCAGTCCCAGCGGGCCGAACACCGGGGAGCTGTTTTTT. Amino acid sequence: CASSPSGPNTGELFF. Combining the CDR3 with reference TRBV5-1 and TRBJ2-2 gives the whole variable domain KAGVTQTPRYLIKTRGQQVTLSCSPISGHRSVSWYQQTPGQGLQFLFEYFSETQRNKGNFPGRFSGRQFSNSRSEMNVSTLELGDSALYLCASSPSGPNTGELFFGEGSRLTVL.

The chain is built from TRBV15 and TRBJ2-5, with D tentatively TRBD1 (6 bases). This CDR3 region has 13 residues. From germline, CDR1 is LNHNV and CDR2 YYDKDF (reference sequence). Trimming took 7 bases from V and 2 from J, leaving 11 bases between them. The CDR3, as DNA: TGTGCCACCACTGAGGGGACACAAGAGACCCAGTACTTC. Protein sequence: CATTEGTQETQYF.

The count of this clone is one. Different DNA sequences within this sample yield the same CDR3. The chain carries TRBV6-5 and TRBJ1-1, with a tentative D call TRBD1 (6 bases). The V end lost 5 bases, the J end lost 9 bases, and 16 bases lay between the germline ends. The CDR3 is made up of 13 amino acids. Looked up from germline, CDR1 is MNHEY and CDR2 is SVGAGI. CDR3 sequence (DNA): TGTGCCAGCAGTCCGACACTACAGGGAAAAGCTTTCTTT. Translation gives CASSPTLQGKAFF.

V is TRBV25-1 and J is TRBJ2-7; D is perhaps TRBD2 (5 bases). The germline V gene has CDR1 MGHDK and CDR2 SYGVNS. The CDR3 length is 13 residues. V lost 2 bases and J 6 bases, leaving 11 bases between the germline ends. The CDR3 is CASSEAGFSEQYF. The CDR3 DNA sequence: TGTGCCAGCAGTGAAGCGGGTTTCAGCGAGCAGTACTTC.

This clone was found once. The chain recombines TRBV29-1 with TRBJ2-1; 10 bases fit TRBD1. The CDR3 runs 14 residues. J lost 7 bases, V lost 4 bases, and 7 bases had no gene match. In germline, CDR1 is SQVTM, CDR2 ANQGSEA. The CDR3 reads CSVGGTGVANEQFF. The CDR3 coding sequence is TGCAGCGTTGGTGGGACAGGGGTTGCTAATGAGCAGTTCTTC.

J is TRBJ2-7 and V is TRBV30; 7 bases align to TRBD2. This CDR3 spans 13 amino acids. Germline lookup yields CDR1 GTSNPN and CDR2 SVGIG (reference sequence). Trimming cost V 0 bases and J 7 bases; bases outside gene matches: 6. The CDR3 is CAWSVQTGGEQYF. DNA of the CDR3: TGTGCCTGGAGTGTACAAACCGGGGGGGAGCAGTACTTC.

This clone was found once. The chain links TRBV2 to TRBJ1-6; no reliable D call. V shed 0 bases and J shed 7 bases, with 4 bases lying between them. The CDR3 is 13 amino acids. Germline V CDR1 and CDR2: SNHLY, FYNNEI. CDR3 bases: TGTGCCAGCAGTGAAGCGACAAATTCACCCCTCCACTTT. Protein: CASSEATNSPLHF.

This chain connects TRBV29-1 to TRBJ1-5; TRBD1 might be the D (5 bases). The V and J ends lost 5 bases and 3 bases respectively, with 11 bases between them. CDR1 is SQVTM, CDR2 ANQGSEA, per germline. CDR3 length: 13 amino acids. This chain's CDR3 is CSVLQGYNQPQHF. The CDR3, as DNA: TGCAGCGTTCTCCAGGGCTACAATCAGCCCCAGCATTTT.

Only a few counts were recorded for this clone. The chain is built from TRBV5-4 and TRBJ1-1, with a weak D call TRBD1 (6 bases). Germline assignment: CDR1 SGHNT and CDR2 YYREEE (reference sequence). CDR3 length equals 13 residues. With 4 bases removed from V and 1 base from J, the gap between germline ends came to 8 bases. The CDR3 protein is CASSARGNTEAFF. CDR3 DNA sequence: TGTGCCAGCAGCGCCAGGGGGAACACTGAAGCTTTCTTT.

This clone was found a few times. The chain links TRBV19 to TRBJ1-5; D gene unclear. Germline assignment: CDR1 LNHDA and CDR2 SQIVND (reference sequence). This CDR3 region has 14 residues. Trimming took 5 bases from V and 0 from J, leaving 8 bases between them. The DNA for the CDR3 is TGTGCCAGTAGTTTTGACGGTAGCAATCAGCCCCAGCATTTT. This gives the protein CASSFDGSNQPQHF.

The chain combines TRBV29-1 with TRBJ2-5, with no clear D. CDR3 length: 11 amino acids. Germline CDR1 reads SQVTM; CDR2 reads ANQGSEA. V dropped 4 bases and J dropped 1 base, with 4 bases sitting between them. The CDR3 nucleotides read TGCAGCGTTGCCAGCCAAGAGACCCAGTACTTC. Protein: CSVASQETQYF.

This clone has a handful of counts. The V call is TRBV10-3, the J call TRBJ2-7, with 7 nucleotides matching TRBD1. The CDR3 covers 12 residues. V gave up 4 bases and J gave up 3 bases; unmatched junction bases: 0. Germline loops: CDR1 ENHRY, CDR2 SYGVKD. CDR3 DNA sequence: TGTGCCATCAGTGGGACAGGCTACGAGCAGTACTTC. Protein: CAISGTGYEQYF.